The sequence of this T cell receptor beta chain was determined in a study of PD-L1 blockade in urothelial cancer. The V and J ends lost 8 bases and 5 bases respectively, with 13 bases between them. From germline, CDR1 is MDHEN and CDR2 SYDVKM. The CDR3 runs to 12 residues. General study points: Durable benefit accompanied greater 3-week expansion of tumor-associated blood clones. Below-median pretreatment blood TCR clonality predicted better survival.

With respect to this clone: The antigen remains undetermined.

Profiling relied on immunoSEQ multiplex PCR, and the TCRdb table lists in-frame clones only, not all of them. Among around 120,000 clones listed, approximately 85% were seen once. V is TRBV28 and J is TRBJ2-7; D perhaps matches TRBD2 (6 bases). This clonotype was obtained from a man in his forties or fifties with urothelial cancer. This specimen was PBMCs, taken around atezolizumab (anti-PD-L1) treatment. The DNA of the CDR3 is TGTGCCAGCGGTACGGGGGTTGACGAGCAGTACTTC. Its translation is CASGTGVDEQYF.